Given below is one T cell receptor beta chain in context. This specimen comes from a study of control samples from healthy donors and cancer patients. Only in-frame clones appear in the TCRdb table, and some are missing; sequencing was by immunoSEQ multiplex PCR. The sample yields more than 10,000 clones, 85% to 95% seen once. V lost 5 bases, J lost 2 bases, and 11 bases lay in between. This CDR3 spans 14 amino acids. From germline, CDR1 is LGHDT and CDR2 YNNKEL (reference sequence). The J gene is TRBJ2-3, the V gene TRBV3-1 (or the pseudogene TRBV3-2), with D uncertain. The receptor was isolated from a man aged 80 or over with lung cancer. The sequenced material came from PBMCs. CDR3 bases: TGTGCCAGCAGCATGTTAGCTTCCACAGATACGCAGTATTTT. Translated, it gives CASSMLASTDTQYF.